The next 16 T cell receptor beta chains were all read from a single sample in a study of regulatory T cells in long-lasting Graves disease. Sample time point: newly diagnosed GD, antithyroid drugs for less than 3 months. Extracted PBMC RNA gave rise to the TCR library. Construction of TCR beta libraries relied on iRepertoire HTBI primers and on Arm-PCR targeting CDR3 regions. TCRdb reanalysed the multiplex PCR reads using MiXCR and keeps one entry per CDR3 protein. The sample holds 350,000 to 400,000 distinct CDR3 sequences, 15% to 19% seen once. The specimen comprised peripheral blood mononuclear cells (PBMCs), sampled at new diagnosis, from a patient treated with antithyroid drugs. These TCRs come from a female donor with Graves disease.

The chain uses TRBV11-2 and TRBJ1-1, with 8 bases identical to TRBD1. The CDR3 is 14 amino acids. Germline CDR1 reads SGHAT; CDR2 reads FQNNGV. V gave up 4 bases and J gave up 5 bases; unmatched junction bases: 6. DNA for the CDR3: TGTGCCAGCAGCTCCTCTTACAGGGGGACTGAAGCTTTCTTT. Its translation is CASSSSYRGTEAFF.

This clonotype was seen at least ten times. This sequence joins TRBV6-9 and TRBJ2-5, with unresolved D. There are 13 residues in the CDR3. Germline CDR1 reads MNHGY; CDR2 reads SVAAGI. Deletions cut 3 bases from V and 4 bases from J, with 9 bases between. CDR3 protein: CASSYGFPETQYF. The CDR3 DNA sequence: TGTGCCAGCAGTTACGGGTTCCCAGAGACCCAGTACTTC.

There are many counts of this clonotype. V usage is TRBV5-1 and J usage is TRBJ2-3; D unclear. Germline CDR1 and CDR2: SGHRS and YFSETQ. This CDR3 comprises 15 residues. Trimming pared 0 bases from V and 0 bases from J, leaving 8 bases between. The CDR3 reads CASSLGDRSTDTQYF. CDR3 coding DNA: TGCGCCAGCAGCTTGGGCGACCGAAGCACAGATACGCAGTATTTT.

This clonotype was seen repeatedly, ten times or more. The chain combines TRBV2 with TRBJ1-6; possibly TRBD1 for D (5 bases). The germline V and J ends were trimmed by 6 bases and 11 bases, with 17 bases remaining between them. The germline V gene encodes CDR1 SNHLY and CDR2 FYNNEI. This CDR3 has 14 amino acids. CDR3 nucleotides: TGTGCCAGCAGACAACGGGGCCCCACTCCACCCCTCCACTTT. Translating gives CASRQRGPTPPLHF.

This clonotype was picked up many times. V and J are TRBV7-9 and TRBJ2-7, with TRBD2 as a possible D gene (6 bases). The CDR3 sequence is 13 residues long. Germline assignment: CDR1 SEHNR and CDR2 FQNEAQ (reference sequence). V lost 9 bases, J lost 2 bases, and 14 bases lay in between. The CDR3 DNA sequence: TGTGCCAGGGTCCCGGGAGACCCCTACGAGCAGTACTTC. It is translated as CARVPGDPYEQYF.

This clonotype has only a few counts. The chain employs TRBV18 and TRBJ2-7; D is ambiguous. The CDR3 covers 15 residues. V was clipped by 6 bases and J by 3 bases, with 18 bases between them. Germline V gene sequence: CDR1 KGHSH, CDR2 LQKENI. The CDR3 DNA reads TGTGCCAGCTCCCCTAGGCCGATTAACTACTACGAGCAGTACTTC. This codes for CASSPRPINYYEQYF.

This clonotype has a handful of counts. For the CDR3, the DNA is TGTGCCAGCAGCTTCAGCGCGGCAGGGGTCGATGAAAAACTGTTTTTT. Translating gives CASSFSAAGVDEKLFF. The chain uses TRBV7-9 and TRBJ1-4, with D possibly TRBD1 on 6 matching bases. Trimming left V 3 bases short and J 6 bases short, with 17 bases between. Germline assignment: CDR1 SEHNR and CDR2 FQNEAQ (reference sequence). The CDR3 totals 16 residues.

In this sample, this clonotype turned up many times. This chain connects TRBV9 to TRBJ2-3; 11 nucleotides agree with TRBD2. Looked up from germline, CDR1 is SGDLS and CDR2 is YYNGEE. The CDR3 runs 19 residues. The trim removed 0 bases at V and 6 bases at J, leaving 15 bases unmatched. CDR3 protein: CASSVATGLSGLAVDTQYF. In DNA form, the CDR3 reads TGTGCCAGCAGCGTAGCTACCGGTCTTTCGGGACTAGCGGTCGATACGCAGTATTTT.

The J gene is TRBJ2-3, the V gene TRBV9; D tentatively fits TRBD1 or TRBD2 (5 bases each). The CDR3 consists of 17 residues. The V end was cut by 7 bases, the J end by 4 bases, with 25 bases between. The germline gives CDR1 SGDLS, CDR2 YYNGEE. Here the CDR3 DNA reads TGTGCCAGCTCACGAGCCTGGACCGGGGCGCACTCAGATACGCAGTATTTT. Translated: CASSRAWTGAHSDTQYF.

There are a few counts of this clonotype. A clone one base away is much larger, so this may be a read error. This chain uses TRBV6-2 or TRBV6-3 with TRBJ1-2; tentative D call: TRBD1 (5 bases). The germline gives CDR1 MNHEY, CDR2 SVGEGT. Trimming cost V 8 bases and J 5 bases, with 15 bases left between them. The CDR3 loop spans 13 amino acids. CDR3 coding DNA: TGTGCCAGCGGAGACAGCTCTGTATATGGCTACACCTTC. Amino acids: CASGDSSVYGYTF.

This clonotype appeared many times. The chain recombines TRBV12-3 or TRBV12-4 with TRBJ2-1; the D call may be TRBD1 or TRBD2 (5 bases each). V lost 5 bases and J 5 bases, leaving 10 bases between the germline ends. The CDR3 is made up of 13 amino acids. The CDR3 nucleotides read TGTGCCAGCAGTCCCGGGACCGACAATGAGCAGTTCTTC. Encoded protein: CASSPGTDNEQFF.

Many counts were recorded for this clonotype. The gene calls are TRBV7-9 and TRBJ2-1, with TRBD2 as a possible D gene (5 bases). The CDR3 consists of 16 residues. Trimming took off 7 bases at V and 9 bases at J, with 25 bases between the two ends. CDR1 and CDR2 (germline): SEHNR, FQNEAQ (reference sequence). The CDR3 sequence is CASTALDPPGRGEQFF. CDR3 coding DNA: TGTGCCAGCACCGCTTTGGATCCTCCCGGCCGGGGTGAGCAGTTCTTC.

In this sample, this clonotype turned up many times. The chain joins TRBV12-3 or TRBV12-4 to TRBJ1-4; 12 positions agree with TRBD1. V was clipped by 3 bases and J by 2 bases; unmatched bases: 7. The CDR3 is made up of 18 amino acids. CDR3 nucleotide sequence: TGTGCCAGCAGTTTCCTCCGGGACAGGGGGCGGACTAATGAAAAACTGTTTTTT. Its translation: CASSFLRDRGRTNEKLFF.

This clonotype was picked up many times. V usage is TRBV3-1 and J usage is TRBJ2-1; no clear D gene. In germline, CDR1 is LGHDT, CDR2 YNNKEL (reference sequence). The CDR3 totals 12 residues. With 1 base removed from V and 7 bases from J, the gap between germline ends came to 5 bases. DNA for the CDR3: TGTGCCAGCAGCCAAGTCGGGAATGAGCAGTTCTTC. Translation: CASSQVGNEQFF.

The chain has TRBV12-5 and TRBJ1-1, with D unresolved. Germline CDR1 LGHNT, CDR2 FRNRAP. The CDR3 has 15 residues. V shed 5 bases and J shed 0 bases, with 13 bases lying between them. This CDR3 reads CASGPRPYMNTEAFF. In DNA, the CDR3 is TGTGCTAGTGGTCCGAGACCGTACATGAACACTGAAGCTTTCTTT.

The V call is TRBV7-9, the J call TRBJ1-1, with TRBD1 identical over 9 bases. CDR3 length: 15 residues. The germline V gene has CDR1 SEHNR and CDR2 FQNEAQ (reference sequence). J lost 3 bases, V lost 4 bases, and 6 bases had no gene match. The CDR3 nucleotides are TGTGCCAGCAGCTCAGGACAGGGGAGTGACACTGAAGCTTTCTTT. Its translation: CASSSGQGSDTEAFF.